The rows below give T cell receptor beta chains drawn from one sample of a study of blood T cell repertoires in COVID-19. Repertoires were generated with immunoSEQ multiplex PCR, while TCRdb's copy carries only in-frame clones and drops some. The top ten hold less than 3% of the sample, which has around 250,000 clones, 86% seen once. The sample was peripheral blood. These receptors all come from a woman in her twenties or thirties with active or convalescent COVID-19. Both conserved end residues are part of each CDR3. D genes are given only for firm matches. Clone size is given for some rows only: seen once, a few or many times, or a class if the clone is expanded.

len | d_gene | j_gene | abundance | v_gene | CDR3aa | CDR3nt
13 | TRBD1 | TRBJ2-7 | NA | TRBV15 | CATSSRTGNEQYF | TGTGCCACCAGCTCCCGGACAGGGAACGAGCAGTACTTC
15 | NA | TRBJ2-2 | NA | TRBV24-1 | CATSDRTANTGELFF | TGTGCCACCAGTGATAGGACAGCCAACACCGGGGAGCTGTTTTTT
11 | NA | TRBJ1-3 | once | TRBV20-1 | CSATPGNTIYF | TGCAGTGCCACACCGGGAAACACCATATATTTT
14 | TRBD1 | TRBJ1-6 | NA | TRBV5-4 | CASSMGQGGSPLHF | TGTGCCAGCAGCATGGGACAGGGAGGTTCACCCCTCCACTTT
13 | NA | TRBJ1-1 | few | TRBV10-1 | CASRTTGNTEAFF | TGCGCCAGCAGGACCACAGGGAACACTGAAGCTTTCTTT
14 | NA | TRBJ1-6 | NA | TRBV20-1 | CSASHSSYNSPLHF | TGCAGTGCTAGTCACAGCTCCTATAATTCACCCCTCCACTTT
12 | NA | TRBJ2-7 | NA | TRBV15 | CATSQNTYEQYF | TGTGCCACCAGCCAAAACACCTACGAGCAGTACTTC
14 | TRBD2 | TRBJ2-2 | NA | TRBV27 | CASSWIAGVGELFF | TGTGCCAGCAGTTGGATAGCGGGGGTTGGGGAGCTGTTTTTT
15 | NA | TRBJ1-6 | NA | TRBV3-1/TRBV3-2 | CASSQENGAGAPLHF | TGTGCCAGCAGCCAAGAAAACGGAGCGGGAGCACCCCTCCACTTT
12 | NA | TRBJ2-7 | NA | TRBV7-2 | CASSLARYEQYF | TGTGCCAGCAGCTTAGCCCGGTACGAGCAGTACTTC
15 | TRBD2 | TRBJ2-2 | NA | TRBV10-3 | CAALAGTSGTGELFF | TGTGCCGCCCTAGCTGGGACTAGCGGCACCGGGGAGCTGTTTTTT
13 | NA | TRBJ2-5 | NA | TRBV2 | CASSADRSETQYF | TGTGCCAGCAGTGCGGACAGATCGGAGACCCAGTACTTC
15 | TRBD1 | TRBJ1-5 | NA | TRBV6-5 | CASSFGQGLGQPQHF | TGTGCCAGCAGTTTCGGACAGGGCCTCGGTCAGCCCCAGCATTTT
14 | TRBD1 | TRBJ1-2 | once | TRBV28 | CASSSGTAVYGYTF | TGTGCCAGCAGTTCCGGGACAGCCGTCTATGGCTACACCTTC
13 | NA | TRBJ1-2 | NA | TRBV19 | CASSPSGGNGYTF | TGTGCCAGTAGTCCATCCGGGGGAAATGGCTACACCTTC
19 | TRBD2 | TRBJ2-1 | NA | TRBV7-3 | CASSLRWGRASGSYNEQFF | TGTGCCAGCAGCTTAAGGTGGGGGAGGGCTAGCGGCTCCTACAATGAGCAGTTCTTC
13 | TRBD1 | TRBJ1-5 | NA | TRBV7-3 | CASSRGTGQPQHF | TGTGCCAGCAGTCGGGGGACAGGGCAGCCCCAGCATTTT
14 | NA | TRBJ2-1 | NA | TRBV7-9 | CASRRTGDKNEQFF | TGTGCCAGCAGAAGGACGGGGGATAAGAATGAGCAGTTCTTC
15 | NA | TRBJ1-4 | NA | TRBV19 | CASSASGAVNEKLFF | TGTGCCAGTAGTGCTTCAGGGGCGGTTAATGAAAAACTGTTTTTT
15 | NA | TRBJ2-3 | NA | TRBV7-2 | CASSLVRQAADTQYF | TGTGCCAGCAGCTTAGTTCGGCAGGCCGCAGATACGCAGTATTTT
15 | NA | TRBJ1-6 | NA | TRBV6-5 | CASRQGRAYNSPLHF | TGTGCCAGCAGACAGGGTCGAGCCTATAATTCACCCCTCCACTTT
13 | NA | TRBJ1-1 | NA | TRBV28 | CASMEQWNTEAFF | TGTGCCAGCATGGAACAGTGGAACACTGAAGCTTTCTTT
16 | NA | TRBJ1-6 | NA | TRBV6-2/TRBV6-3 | CASSYSGGSYNSPLHF | TGTGCCAGCAGTTACTCCGGCGGTTCCTATAATTCACCCCTCCACTTT
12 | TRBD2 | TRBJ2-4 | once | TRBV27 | CASTSGGDIQYF | TGTGCCAGCACCTCCGGGGGGGACATTCAGTACTTC
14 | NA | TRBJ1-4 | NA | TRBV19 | CASSETPGGEKLFF | TGTGCCAGTAGTGAGACCCCCGGCGGGGAAAAACTGTTTTTT
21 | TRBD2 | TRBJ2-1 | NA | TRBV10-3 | CAISDHTGTSGGAIPEYEQFF | TGTGCCATCAGTGACCACACCGGGACTAGCGGGGGGGCCATCCCCGAATATGAGCAGTTCTTC
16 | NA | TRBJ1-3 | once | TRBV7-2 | CASARQFDYSGNTIYF | TGTGCCAGCGCCCGACAGTTTGATTACTCTGGAAACACCATATATTTT
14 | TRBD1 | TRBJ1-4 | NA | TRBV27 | CASSFRGTNEKLFF | TGTGCCAGCAGTTTCAGGGGGACTAATGAAAAACTGTTTTTT
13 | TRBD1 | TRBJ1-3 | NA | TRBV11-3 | CASSPGQANTIYF | TGTGCCAGCAGCCCAGGACAGGCAAACACCATATATTTT
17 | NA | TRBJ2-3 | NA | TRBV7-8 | CASSLYRDTNGADTQYF | TGTGCCAGCAGCTTATACCGGGACACAAATGGGGCAGATACGCAGTATTTT
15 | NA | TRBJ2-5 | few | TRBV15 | CATSSQTEAPETQYF | TGTGCCACCAGCAGTCAAACGGAGGCGCCGGAGACCCAGTACTTC
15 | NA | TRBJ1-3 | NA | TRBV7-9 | CASSLFGGTGNTIYF | TGTGCCAGCAGCTTATTCGGAGGGACTGGAAACACCATATATTTT
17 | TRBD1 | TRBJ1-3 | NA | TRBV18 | CASSEGQGDHSGNTIYF | TGTGCCAGCTCTGAAGGACAGGGGGATCACTCTGGAAACACCATATATTTT
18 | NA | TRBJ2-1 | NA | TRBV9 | CASSAEGGDSSSYNEQFF | TGTGCCAGCAGCGCCGAGGGCGGGGACAGCAGCTCCTACAATGAGCAGTTCTTC
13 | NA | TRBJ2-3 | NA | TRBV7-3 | CASSSRTEDTQYF | TGTGCCAGCAGTAGCAGGACAGAAGATACGCAGTATTTT